The T cell receptor beta chain under discussion was sequenced for a study of Ad26.COV2.S vaccination and SARS-CoV-2 variants. The CDR3 spans 13 residues. Germline CDR1 reads SGHTA; CDR2 reads FQGNSA. Trimming left V 8 bases short and J 0 bases short, with 8 bases between. Sample treatment: approximately 18 received Ad26.COV2.S at low or high dose, single or two shots; several received placebo; per-sample allocation not given. Day 63 following the first vaccine or placebo injection was when the samples were taken. Method: immunoSEQ multiplex PCR; TCRdb's copy keeps in-frame clones and lacks some. The repertoire holds just over 350,000 clones, with roughly 81% as singletons.

The clonotype originates from a person between 18 and 60 years old who received the Ad26.COV2.S COVID-19 vaccine or a placebo. Material: peripheral blood, obtained in a trial of Ad26.COV2.S vaccine versus placebo. This sequence joins TRBV7-2 and TRBJ1-5; D not certain. The CDR3 sequence: CASGTRSNQPQHF. Here the CDR3 DNA reads TGTGCCAGCGGCACCCGTAGCAATCAGCCCCAGCATTTT.